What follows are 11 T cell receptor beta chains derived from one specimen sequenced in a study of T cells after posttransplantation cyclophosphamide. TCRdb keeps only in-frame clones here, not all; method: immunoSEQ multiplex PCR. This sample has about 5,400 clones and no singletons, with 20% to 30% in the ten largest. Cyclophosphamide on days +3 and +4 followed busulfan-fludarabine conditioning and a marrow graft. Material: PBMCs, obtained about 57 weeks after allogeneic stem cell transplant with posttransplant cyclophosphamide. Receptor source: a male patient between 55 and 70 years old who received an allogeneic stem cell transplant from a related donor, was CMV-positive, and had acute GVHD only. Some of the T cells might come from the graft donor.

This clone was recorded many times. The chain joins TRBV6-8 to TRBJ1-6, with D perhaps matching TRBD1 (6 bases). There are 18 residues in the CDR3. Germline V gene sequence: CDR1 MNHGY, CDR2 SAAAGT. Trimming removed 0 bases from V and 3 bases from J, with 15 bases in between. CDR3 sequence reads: CASSYSISPGHYNSPLHF. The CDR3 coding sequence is TGTGCCAGCAGTTACTCGATAAGTCCGGGACACTATAATTCACCCCTCCACTTT.

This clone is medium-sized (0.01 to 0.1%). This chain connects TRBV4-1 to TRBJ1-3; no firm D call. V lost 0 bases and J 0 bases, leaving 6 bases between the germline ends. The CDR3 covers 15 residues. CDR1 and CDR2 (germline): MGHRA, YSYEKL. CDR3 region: CASSQDRSSGNTIYF. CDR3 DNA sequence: TGCGCCAGCAGCCAAGACAGATCCTCTGGAAACACCATATATTTT.

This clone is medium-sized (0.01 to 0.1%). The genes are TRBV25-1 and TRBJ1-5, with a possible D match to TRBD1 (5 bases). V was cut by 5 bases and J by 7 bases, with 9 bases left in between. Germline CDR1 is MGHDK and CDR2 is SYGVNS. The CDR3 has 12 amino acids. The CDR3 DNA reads TGTGCCAGCAGTCTAGGGGTGCAGCCCCAGCATTTT. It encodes CASSLGVQPQHF.

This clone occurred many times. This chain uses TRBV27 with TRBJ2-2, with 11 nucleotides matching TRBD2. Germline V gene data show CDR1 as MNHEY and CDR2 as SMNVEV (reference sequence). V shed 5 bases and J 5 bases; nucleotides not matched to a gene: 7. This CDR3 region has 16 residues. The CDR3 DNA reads TGTGCCAGCAGTCGGACTAGCGGGCAGGGTACCGGGGAGCTGTTTTTT. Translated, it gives CASSRTSGQGTGELFF.

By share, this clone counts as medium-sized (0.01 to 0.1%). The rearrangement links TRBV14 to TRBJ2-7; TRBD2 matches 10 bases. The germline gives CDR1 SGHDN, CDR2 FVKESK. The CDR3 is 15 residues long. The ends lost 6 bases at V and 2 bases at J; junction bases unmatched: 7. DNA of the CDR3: TGTGCCAGCAGTCCAAATAGCGGGAGGACCTACGAGCAGTACTTC. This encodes CASSPNSGRTYEQYF.

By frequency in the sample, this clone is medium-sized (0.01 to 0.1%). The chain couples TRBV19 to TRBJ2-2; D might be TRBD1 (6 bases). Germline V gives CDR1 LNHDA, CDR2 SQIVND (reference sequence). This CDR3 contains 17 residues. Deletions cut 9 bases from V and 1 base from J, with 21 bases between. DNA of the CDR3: TGTGCCAGCTCCCAGCAAACAGGGAAGGTGAACACCGGGGAGCTGTTTTTT. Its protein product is CASSQQTGKVNTGELFF.

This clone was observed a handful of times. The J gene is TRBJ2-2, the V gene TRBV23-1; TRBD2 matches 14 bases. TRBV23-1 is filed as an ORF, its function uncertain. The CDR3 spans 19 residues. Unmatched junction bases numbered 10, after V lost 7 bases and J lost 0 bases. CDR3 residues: CASTKGLAGALANTGELFF. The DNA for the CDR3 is TGCGCCAGCACTAAGGGACTAGCGGGAGCCCTCGCGAACACCGGGGAGCTGTTTTTT.

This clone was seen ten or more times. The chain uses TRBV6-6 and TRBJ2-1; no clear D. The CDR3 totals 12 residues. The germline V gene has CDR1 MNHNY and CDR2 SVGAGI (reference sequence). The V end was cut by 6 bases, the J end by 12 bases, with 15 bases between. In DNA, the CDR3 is TGTGCCAGCAGGACGAGGTCAACGGGGCAGTTCTTC. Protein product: CASRTRSTGQFF.

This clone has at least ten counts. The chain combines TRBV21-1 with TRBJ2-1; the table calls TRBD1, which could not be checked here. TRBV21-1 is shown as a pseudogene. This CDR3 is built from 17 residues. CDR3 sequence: CAGWGTGGWRADYEQFF. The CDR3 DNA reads TGTGCCGGCTGGGGGACAGGGGGCTGGAGGGCGGATTATGAGCAGTTCTTC.

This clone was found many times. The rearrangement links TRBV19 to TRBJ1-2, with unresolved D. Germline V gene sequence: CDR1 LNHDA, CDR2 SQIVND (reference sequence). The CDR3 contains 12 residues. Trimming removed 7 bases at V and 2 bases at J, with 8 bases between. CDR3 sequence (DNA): TGTGCCAGTACGAGCTCGAACTATGGCTACACCTTC. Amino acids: CASTSSNYGYTF.

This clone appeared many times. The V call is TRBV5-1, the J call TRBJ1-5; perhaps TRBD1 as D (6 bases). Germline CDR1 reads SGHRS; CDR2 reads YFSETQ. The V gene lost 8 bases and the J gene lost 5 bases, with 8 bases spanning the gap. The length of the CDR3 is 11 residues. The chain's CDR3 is CASSGDQPQHF. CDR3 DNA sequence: TGCGCCAGTTCAGGGGATCAGCCCCAGCATTTT.